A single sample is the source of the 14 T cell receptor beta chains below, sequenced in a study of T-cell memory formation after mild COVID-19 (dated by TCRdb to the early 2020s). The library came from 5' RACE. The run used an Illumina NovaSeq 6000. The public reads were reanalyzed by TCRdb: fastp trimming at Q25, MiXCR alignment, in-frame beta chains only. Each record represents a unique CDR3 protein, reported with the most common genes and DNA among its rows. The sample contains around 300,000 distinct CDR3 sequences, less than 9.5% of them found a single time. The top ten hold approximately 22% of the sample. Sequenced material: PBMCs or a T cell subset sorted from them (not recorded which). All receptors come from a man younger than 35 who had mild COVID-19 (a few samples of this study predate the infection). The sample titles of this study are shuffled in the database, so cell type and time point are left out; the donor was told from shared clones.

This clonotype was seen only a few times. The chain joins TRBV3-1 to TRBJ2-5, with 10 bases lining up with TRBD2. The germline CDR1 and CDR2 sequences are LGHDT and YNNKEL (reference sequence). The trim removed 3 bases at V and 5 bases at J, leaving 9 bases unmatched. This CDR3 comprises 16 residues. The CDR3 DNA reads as TGTGCCAGCAGCCATTCTCAGCGGGGGGGCCCGGAGACCCAGTACTTC. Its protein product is CASSHSQRGGPETQYF.

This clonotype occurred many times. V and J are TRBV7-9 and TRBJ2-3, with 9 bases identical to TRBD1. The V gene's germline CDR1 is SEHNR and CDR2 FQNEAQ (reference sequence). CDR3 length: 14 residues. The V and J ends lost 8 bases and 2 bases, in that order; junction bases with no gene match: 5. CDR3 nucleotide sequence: TGTGCCAGCTCTCGGGACAGGGCCACAGATACGCAGTATTTT. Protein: CASSRDRATDTQYF.

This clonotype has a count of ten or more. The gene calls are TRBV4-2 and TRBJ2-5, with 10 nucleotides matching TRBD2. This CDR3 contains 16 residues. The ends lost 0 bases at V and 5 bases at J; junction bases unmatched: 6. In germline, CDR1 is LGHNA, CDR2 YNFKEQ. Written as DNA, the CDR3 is TGTGCCAGCAGCCAAGACGGAGCGGGGGGGCTGGAGACCCAGTACTTC. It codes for CASSQDGAGGLETQYF.

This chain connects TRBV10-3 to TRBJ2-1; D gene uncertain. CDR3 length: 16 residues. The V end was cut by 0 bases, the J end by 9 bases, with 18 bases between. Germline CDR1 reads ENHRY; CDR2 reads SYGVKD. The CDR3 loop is CAISESIGGPSAEQFF. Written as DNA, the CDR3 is TGTGCCATCAGTGAGTCGATAGGCGGCCCGTCAGCTGAGCAGTTCTTC.

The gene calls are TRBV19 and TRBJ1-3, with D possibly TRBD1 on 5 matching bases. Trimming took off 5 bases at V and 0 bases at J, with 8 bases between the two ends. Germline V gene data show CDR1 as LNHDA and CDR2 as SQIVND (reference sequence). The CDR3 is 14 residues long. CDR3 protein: CASSSRDSGNTIYF. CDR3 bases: TGTGCCAGTAGTTCCAGGGACTCTGGAAACACCATATATTTT.

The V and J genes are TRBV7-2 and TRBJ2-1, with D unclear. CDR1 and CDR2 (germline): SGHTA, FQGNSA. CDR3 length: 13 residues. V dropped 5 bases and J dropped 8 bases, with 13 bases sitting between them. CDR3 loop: CASSPFYSDEQFF. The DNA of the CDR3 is TGTGCCAGCAGCCCATTTTATTCGGATGAGCAGTTCTTC.

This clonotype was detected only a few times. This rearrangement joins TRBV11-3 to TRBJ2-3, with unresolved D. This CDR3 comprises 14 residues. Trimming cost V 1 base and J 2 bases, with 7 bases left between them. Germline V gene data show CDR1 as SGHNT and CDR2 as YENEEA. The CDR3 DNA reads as TGTGCCAGCAGCTTAGGTATAGCCACAGATACGCAGTATTTT. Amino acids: CASSLGIATDTQYF.

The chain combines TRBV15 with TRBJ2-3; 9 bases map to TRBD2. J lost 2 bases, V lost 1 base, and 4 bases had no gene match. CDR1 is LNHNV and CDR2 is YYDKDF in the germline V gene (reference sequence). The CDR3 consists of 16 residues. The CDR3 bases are TGTGCCACCAGCAGAGGACTAGCGGATCACACAGATACGCAGTATTTT. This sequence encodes CATSRGLADHTDTQYF.

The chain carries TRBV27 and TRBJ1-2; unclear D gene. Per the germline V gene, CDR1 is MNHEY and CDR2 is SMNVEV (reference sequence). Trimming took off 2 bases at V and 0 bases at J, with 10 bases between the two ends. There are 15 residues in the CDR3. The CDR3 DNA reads TGTGCCAGCAGTTTAACATACAAAGCTAACTATGGCTACACCTTC. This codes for CASSLTYKANYGYTF.

CDR3 amino acids: CASSWDRGMADTQYF. CDR3 sequence (DNA): TGTGCCAGCAGTTGGGACAGGGGAATGGCAGATACGCAGTATTTT. The chain links TRBV7-2 to TRBJ2-3; 10 bases line up with TRBD1. In germline, CDR1 is SGHTA, CDR2 FQGNSA. The CDR3 length is 15 residues. The trim removed 6 bases at V and 4 bases at J, leaving 7 bases unmatched.

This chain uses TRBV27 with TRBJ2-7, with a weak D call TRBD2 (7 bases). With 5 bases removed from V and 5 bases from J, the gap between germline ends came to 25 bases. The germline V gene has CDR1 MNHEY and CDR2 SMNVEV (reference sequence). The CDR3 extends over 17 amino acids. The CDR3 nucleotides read TGTGCCAGCAGTCCACCTCCCGGGGGGCCTAAAAAGGACGAGCAGTACTTC. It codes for CASSPPPGGPKKDEQYF.

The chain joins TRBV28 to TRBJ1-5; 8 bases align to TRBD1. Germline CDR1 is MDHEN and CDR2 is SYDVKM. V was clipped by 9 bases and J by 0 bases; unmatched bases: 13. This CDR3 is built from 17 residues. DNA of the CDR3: TGTGCCAGTCGCCGGGACAGGTTTGTGGGTAGCAATCAGCCCCAGCATTTT. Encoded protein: CASRRDRFVGSNQPQHF.

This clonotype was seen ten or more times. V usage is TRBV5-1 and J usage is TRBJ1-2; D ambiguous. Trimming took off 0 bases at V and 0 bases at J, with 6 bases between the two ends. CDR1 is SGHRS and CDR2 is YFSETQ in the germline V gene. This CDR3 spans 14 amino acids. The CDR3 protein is CASSLGLSNYGYTF. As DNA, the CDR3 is TGCGCCAGCAGCTTGGGGCTTTCTAACTATGGCTACACCTTC.

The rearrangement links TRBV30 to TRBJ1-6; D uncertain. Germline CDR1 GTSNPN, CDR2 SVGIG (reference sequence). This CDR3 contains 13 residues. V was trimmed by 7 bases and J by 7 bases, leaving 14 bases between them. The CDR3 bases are TGTGCCTCCACAGAAGGATGGAATTCACCCCTCCACTTT. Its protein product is CASTEGWNSPLHF.